Below, 16 T cell receptor beta chains from the same sample are listed, as sequenced in a study of CD8 T cells in ankylosing spondylitis. TCRdb analysed the 5' RACE reads with MiXCR anew, one entry per CDR3 protein. The data contain approximately 240,000 distinct CDR3 sequences, 20% to 30% of them seen just once; the ten biggest clones take up 0.5% to 0.65%. The sequencing sample was made of blood, either unsorted or a sorted T cell fraction (not recorded which). The receptors derive from a male donor with ankylosing spondylitis or in good health (not recorded which).

This clonotype was counted many times. The gene calls are TRBV20-1 and TRBJ2-3; D uncertain. Between the trimmed V and J ends, which lost 3 bases and 1 base, there was a span of 8 bases. The CDR3 is made up of 13 amino acids. Germline loops: CDR1 DFQATT, CDR2 SNEGSKA (reference sequence). The CDR3 loop is CSASWRGTDTQYF. CDR3 nucleotide sequence: TGCAGTGCTAGTTGGCGAGGCACAGATACGCAGTATTTT.

The V and J genes are TRBV30 and TRBJ1-1, with D perhaps TRBD1 (5 bases). Germline CDR1 reads GTSNPN; CDR2 reads SVGIG (reference sequence). This CDR3 contains 14 residues. The V and J ends lost 7 bases and 5 bases respectively, with 20 bases between them. The CDR3 DNA reads TGTGCCTCACTAGAGCAGGGCCCGGGGACTGAAGCTTTCTTT. Protein: CASLEQGPGTEAFF. The whole variable domain, remainder taken from reference TRBV30 and TRBJ1-1, is SQTIHQWPATLVQPVGSPLSLECTVEGTSNPNLYWYRQAAGRGLQLLFYSVGIGQISSEVPQNLSASRPQDRQFILSSKKLLLSDSGFYLCASLEQGPGTEAFFGQGTRLTVV.

V usage is TRBV20-1 and J usage is TRBJ1-5, with a weak D call TRBD1 (5 bases). There are 15 residues in the CDR3. Germline CDR1 and CDR2: DFQATT and SNEGSKA (reference sequence). V lost 6 bases to trimming and J lost 3 bases, with 18 bases between them. Here the CDR3 DNA reads TGCAGTGCCACACAAGGCGGGGGGATCAATCAGCCCCAGCATTTT. As protein: CSATQGGGINQPQHF.

The CDR3, as DNA: TGCAGCGTTGGGGGCCCTGGGACCGGGGAGCTGTTTTTT. This encodes CSVGGPGTGELFF. This chain joins TRBV29-1 and TRBJ2-2; tentatively, D is TRBD1 (5 bases). V lost 4 bases to trimming and J lost 5 bases, with 11 bases between them. The CDR3 sequence is 13 residues long. Germline V gene lookup returns CDR1 SQVTM and CDR2 ANQGSEA.

This clonotype was seen repeatedly, ten times or more. The chain carries TRBV5-1 and TRBJ2-7, with D perhaps TRBD1 or TRBD2 (5 bases each). Germline CDR1 SGHRS, CDR2 YFSETQ. This CDR3 has 15 residues. V was trimmed by 1 base and J by 0 bases, leaving 11 bases between them. Here the CDR3 reads CASSLNPGSSYEQYF. As DNA, the CDR3 is TGCGCCAGCAGCTTGAATCCAGGGAGCTCCTACGAGCAGTACTTC.

The table lists this clonotype with a few counts. The chain combines TRBV5-4 with TRBJ1-2, with D unclear. Trimming took 2 bases from V and 3 from J, leaving 11 bases between them. This CDR3 is 14 amino acids long. The germline gives CDR1 SGHNT, CDR2 YYREEE (reference sequence). The CDR3 protein is CASSLFGPDYGYTF. DNA for the CDR3: TGTGCCAGCAGCTTATTCGGGCCGGACTATGGCTACACCTTC.

V gene TRBV9 combines with J gene TRBJ2-3; D gene uncertain. This CDR3 spans 14 amino acids. V lost 0 bases to trimming and J lost 2 bases, with 7 bases between them. Germline V gives CDR1 SGDLS, CDR2 YYNGEE. CDR3 amino acids: CASSVAVVTDTQYF. CDR3 in DNA: TGTGCCAGCAGCGTAGCGGTAGTCACAGATACGCAGTATTTT.

The CDR3 loop is CASSQVGAVQETQYF. The CDR3 nucleotides are TGTGCCAGCAGCCAAGTCGGGGCCGTCCAAGAGACCCAGTACTTC. The rearrangement links TRBV4-2 to TRBJ2-5; D may be TRBD1 or TRBD2 (5 bases each). Germline V lookup: CDR1 LGHNA, CDR2 YNFKEQ. V shed 1 base and J shed 1 base, with 10 bases lying between them. This CDR3 is 15 amino acids long.

The table lists this clonotype with many counts. This chain uses TRBV20-1 with TRBJ1-2; D remains unclear. Germline lookup yields CDR1 DFQATT and CDR2 SNEGSKA (reference sequence). CDR3 length equals 12 residues. V was trimmed by 3 bases and J by 2 bases, leaving 7 bases between them. CDR3 coding DNA: TGCAGTGCTAGTACTGGGAACTATGGCTACACCTTC. This translates into CSASTGNYGYTF.

This clonotype was seen ten or more times. V and J are TRBV20-1 and TRBJ2-1; TRBD2 matches 12 bases. CDR3 length equals 14 residues. Unmatched junction bases numbered 1, after V lost 3 bases and J lost 4 bases. The germline CDR1 and CDR2 sequences are DFQATT and SNEGSKA (reference sequence). CDR3 nucleotide sequence: TGCAGTGCTAGTGGGACTAGCGGGTACAATGAGCAGTTCTTC. It is translated as CSASGTSGYNEQFF.

This clonotype was seen a handful of times. This sequence joins TRBV20-1 and TRBJ2-5; 13 positions match TRBD2. The CDR3 length is 17 residues. Germline V gives CDR1 DFQATT, CDR2 SNEGSKA (reference sequence). V gave up 5 bases and J gave up 2 bases; unmatched junction bases: 11. CDR3 region: CSAPTSGGARWQETQYF. Here the CDR3 DNA reads TGCAGTGCTCCTACTAGCGGGGGGGCACGGTGGCAAGAGACCCAGTACTTC.

The chain is built from TRBV27 and TRBJ1-2, with D unresolved. Trimming stripped 0 bases from V and 2 bases from J, with 4 bases between. From germline, CDR1 is MNHEY and CDR2 SMNVEV (reference sequence). This CDR3 contains 13 residues. As DNA, the CDR3 is TGTGCCAGCAGTTTATCGGGAAACTATGGCTACACCTTC. It is translated as CASSLSGNYGYTF.

This clonotype came up many times. The V gene is TRBV7-8, the J gene TRBJ2-5, with 8 bases that match TRBD2. Trimming cost V 3 bases and J 0 bases; bases outside gene matches: 12. This CDR3 spans 18 amino acids. Per the germline V gene, CDR1 is SGHVS and CDR2 is FQNEAQ. CDR3: CASSFLGRAGGNQETQYF. The CDR3 DNA is TGTGCCAGCAGCTTTTTAGGCCGCGCGGGGGGTAACCAAGAGACCCAGTACTTC.

The J gene is TRBJ1-1, the V gene TRBV6-5; D not certain. The CDR3 length is 16 residues. The germline CDR1 and CDR2 sequences are MNHEY and SVGAGI. V was shortened by 0 bases and J by 5 bases, with 16 bases between the two germline ends. CDR3: CASSYSRRTLETEAFF. The CDR3 nucleotides read TGTGCCAGCAGTTACTCGAGAAGAACCCTGGAGACTGAAGCTTTCTTT.

This clonotype has ten or more counts. The gene calls are TRBV15 and TRBJ1-6, with 9 nucleotides matching TRBD1. V lost 2 bases and J lost 10; bases outside the gene matches: 9. The CDR3 is 16 residues long. Germline-derived CDR1 and CDR2 are LNHNV and YYDKDF (reference sequence). The DNA of the CDR3 is TGTGCCACCAGCAGACCAACCGGGACAGGGAGATCACCCCTCCACTTT. This sequence encodes CATSRPTGTGRSPLHF.

This chain links TRBV5-1 with TRBJ2-6; D is unclear. The length of the CDR3 is 13 residues. CDR1 is SGHRS, CDR2 YFSETQ, per germline. Trimming removed 1 base at V and 3 bases at J, with 2 bases between. CDR3 loop: CASSLIGANVLTF. CDR3 in DNA: TGCGCCAGCAGCTTGATTGGGGCCAACGTCCTGACTTTC.